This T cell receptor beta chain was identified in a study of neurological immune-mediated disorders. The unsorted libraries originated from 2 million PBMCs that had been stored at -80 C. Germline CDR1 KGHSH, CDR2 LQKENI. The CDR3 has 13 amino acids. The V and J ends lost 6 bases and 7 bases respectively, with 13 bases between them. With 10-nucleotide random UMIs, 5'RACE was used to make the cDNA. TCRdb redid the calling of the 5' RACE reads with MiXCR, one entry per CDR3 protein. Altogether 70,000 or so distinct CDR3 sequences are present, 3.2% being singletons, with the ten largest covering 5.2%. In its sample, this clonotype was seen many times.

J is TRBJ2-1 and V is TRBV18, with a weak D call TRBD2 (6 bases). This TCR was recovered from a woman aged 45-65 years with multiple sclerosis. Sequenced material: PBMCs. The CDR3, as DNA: TGTGCCAGCTCGAGGGACTTCACTAATGAGCAGTTCTTC. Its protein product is CASSRDFTNEQFF.